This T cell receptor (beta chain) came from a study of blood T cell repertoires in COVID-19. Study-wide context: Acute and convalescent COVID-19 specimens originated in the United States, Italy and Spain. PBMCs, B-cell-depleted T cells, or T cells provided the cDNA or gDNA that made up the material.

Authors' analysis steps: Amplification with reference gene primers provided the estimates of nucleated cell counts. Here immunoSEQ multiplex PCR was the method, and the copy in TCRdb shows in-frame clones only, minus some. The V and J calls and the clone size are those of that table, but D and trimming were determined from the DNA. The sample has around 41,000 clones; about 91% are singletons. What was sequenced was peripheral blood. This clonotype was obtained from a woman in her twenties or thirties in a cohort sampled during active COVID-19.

CDR3 amino acids: CASSYDRGAWGTEAFF. The CDR3 DNA follows: TGTGCCAGCAGTTACGATCGGGGGGCCTGGGGCACTGAAGCTTTCTTT. This chain connects TRBV6-2 or TRBV6-3 to TRBJ1-1; a weak D match, TRBD1 (6 bases). Trimming took 2 bases from V and 4 from J, leaving 17 bases between them. The CDR3 is 16 amino acids. Germline lookup yields CDR1 MNHEY and CDR2 SVGEGT.